The present T cell receptor beta chain was sequenced within a study of Graves' ophthalmopathy and Graves' hyperthyroidism. Study-wide context: Stable hyperthyroid donors showed no ophthalmopathy during 18 months follow-up. The study, taken as a whole, reports: Sensitivity of roughly 64% and specificity of about 72% were achieved by the model that predicted ophthalmopathy progression. Most expanded clonotypes in thyroid above 0.001 frequency also showed up in blood.

Hyperthyroidism patients, all newly diagnosed, had under 2 months' duration and ages of 18 to 65. Using RNA transcripts, the TCR beta CDR3 regions were amplified. The workflow started with a first-round RT-PCR run with HTBI primers and then moved on to a second-round multiplex PCR. TCRdb analysed the multiplex PCR reads with MiXCR anew, one entry per CDR3 protein. The sample shows some 1.1 million distinct CDR3 sequences, about 38% of them seen only once. The V gene end was trimmed by 7 bases and the J gene end by 1 base; junction bases not matched to a gene: 6. The germline CDR1 and CDR2 sequences are SEHNR and FQNEAQ (reference sequence). This CDR3 is built from 15 residues. This clonotype was recorded only once. Its antigen remains unidentified.

Material for sequencing was peripheral blood or thyroid tissue (not recorded which). V and J are TRBV7-9 and TRBJ1-3; the match to TRBD1 covers 8 bases. The sequence came from an adult man with Graves' hyperthyroidism. CDR3: CASTGQGTSGNTIYF. The CDR3 region has the DNA TGTGCCAGCACAGGACAGGGAACTTCTGGAAACACCATATATTTT.